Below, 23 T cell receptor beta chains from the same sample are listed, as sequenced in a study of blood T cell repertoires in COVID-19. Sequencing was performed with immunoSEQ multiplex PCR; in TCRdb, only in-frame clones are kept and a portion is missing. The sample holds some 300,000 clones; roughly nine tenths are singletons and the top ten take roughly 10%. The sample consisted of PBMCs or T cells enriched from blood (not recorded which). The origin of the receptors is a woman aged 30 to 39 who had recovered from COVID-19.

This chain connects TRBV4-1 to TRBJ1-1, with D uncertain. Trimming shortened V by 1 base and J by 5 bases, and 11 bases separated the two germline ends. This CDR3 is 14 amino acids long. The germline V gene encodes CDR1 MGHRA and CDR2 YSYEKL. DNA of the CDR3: TGCGCCAGCAGCCAAGTCCGAACGGGGACTGAAGCTTTCTTT. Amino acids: CASSQVRTGTEAFF.

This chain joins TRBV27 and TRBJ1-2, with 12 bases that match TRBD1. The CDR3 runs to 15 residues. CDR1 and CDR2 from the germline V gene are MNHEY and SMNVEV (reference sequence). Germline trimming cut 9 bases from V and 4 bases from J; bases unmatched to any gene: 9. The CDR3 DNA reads TGTGCCAGTCGGGACAGGGGGCGCATTAGCTATGGCTACACCTTC. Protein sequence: CASRDRGRISYGYTF.

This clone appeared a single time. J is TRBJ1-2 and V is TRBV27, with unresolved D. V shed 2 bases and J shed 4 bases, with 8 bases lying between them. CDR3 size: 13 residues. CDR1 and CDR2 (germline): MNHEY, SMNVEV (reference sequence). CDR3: CASSLVGFYGYTF. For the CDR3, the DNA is TGTGCCAGCAGTTTAGTGGGCTTCTATGGCTACACCTTC.

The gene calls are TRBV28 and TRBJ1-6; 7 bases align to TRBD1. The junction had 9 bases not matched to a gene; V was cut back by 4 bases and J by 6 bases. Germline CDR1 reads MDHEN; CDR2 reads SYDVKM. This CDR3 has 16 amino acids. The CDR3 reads CASSSPGQRLNSPLHF. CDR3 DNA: TGTGCCAGCAGTTCTCCGGGACAGAGACTTAATTCACCCCTCCACTTT. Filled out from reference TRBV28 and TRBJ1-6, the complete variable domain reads DVKVTQSSRYLVKRTGEKVFLECVQDMDHENMFWYRQDPGLGLRLIYFSYDVKMKEKGDIPEGYSVSREKKERFSLILESASTNQTSMYLCASSSPGQRLNSPLHFGNGTRLTVT.

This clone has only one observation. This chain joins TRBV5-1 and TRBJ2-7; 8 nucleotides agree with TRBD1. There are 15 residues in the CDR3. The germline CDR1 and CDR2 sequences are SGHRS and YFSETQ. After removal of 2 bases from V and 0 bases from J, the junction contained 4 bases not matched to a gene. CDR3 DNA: TGCGCCAGCAGCTTCAACAGGGGGATCTCCTACGAGCAGTACTTC. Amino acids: CASSFNRGISYEQYF.

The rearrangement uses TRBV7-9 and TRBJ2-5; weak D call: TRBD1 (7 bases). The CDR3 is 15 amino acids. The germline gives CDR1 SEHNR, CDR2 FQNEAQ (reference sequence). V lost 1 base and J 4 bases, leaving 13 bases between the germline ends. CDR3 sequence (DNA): TGTGCCAGCAGCTTAGGGACGCAGGGGGGAGAGACCCAGTACTTC. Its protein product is CASSLGTQGGETQYF.

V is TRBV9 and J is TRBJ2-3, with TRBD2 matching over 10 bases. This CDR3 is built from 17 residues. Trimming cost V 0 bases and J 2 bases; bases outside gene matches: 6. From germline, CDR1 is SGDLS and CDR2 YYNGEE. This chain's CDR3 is CASSVDLAGVHTDTQYF. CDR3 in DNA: TGTGCCAGCAGCGTAGATCTAGCGGGGGTGCACACAGATACGCAGTATTTT.

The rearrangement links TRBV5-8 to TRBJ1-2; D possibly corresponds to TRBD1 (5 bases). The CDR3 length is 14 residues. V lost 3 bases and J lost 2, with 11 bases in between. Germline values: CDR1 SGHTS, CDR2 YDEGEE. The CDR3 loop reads CASSYSGGNYGYTF. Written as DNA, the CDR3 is TGTGCCAGCAGCTATAGCGGGGGAAACTATGGCTACACCTTC.

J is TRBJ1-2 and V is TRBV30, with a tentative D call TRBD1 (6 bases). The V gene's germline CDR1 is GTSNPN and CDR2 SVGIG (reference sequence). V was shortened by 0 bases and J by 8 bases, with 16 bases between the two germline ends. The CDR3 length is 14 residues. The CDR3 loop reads CAWSVVSGGVGYTF. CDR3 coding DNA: TGTGCCTGGAGTGTAGTATCGGGGGGCGTCGGCTACACCTTC.

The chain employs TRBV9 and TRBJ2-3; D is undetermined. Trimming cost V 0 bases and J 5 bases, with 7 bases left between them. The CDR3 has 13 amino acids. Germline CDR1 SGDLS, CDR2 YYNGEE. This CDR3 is CASSVGRQDTQYF. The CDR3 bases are TGTGCCAGCAGCGTAGGGCGGCAAGATACGCAGTATTTT.

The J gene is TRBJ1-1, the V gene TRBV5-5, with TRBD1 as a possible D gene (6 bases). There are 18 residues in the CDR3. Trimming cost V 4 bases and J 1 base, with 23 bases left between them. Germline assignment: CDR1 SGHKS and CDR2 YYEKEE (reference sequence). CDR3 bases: TGTGCCAGCAGCCGTATTCGGATGATGGGGGCAAGGAACACTGAAGCTTTCTTT. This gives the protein CASSRIRMMGARNTEAFF.

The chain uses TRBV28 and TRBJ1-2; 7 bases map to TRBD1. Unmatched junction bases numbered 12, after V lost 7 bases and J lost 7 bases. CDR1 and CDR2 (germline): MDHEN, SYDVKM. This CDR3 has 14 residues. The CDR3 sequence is CASTPGTASFGYTF. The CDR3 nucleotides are TGTGCCAGCACCCCCGGGACAGCATCCTTTGGCTACACCTTC.

The CDR3 region is CASMLGAGGYEKLFF. Written as DNA, the CDR3 is TGTGCCAGCATGTTAGGGGCAGGGGGTTATGAAAAACTGTTTTTT. The chain has TRBV6-5 and TRBJ1-4; 7 bases line up with TRBD1. V lost 7 bases to trimming and J lost 6 bases; unmatched junction nucleotides: 11. The CDR3 length is 15 residues. Per the germline V gene, CDR1 is MNHEY and CDR2 is SVGAGI.

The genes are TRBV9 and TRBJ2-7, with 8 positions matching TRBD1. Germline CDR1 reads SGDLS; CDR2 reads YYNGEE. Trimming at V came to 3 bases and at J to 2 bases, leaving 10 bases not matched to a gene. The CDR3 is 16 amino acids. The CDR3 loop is CASSATGRGLTYEQYF. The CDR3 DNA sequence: TGTGCCAGCAGCGCCACAGGCAGGGGGCTAACCTACGAGCAGTACTTC.

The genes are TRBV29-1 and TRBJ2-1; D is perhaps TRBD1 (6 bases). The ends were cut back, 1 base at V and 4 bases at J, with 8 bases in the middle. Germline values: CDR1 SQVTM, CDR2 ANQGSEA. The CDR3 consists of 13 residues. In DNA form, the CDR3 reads TGCAGCGTTGAAGGACAGGTATACAATGAGCAGTTCTTC. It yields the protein CSVEGQVYNEQFF.

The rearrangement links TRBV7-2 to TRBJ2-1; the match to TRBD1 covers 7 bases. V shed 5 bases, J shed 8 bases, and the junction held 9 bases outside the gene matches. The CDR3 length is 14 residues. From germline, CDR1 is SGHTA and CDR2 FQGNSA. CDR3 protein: CASSPELDRDEQFF. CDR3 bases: TGTGCCAGCAGCCCCGAACTCGACAGGGATGAGCAGTTCTTC.

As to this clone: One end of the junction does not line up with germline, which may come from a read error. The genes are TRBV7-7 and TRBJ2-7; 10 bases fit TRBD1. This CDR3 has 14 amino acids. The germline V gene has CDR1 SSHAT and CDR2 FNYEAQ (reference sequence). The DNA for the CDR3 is TGTGCTAGCAGCGCTGGACAGGGGGGGTACGAGCAGTACTTC. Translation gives CASSAGQGGYEQYF.

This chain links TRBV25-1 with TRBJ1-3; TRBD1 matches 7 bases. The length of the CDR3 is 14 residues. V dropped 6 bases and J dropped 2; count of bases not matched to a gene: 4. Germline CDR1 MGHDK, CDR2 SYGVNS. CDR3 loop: CASSLGTAGNTIYF. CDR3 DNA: TGTGCCAGCAGCCTCGGGACAGCTGGAAACACCATATATTTT.

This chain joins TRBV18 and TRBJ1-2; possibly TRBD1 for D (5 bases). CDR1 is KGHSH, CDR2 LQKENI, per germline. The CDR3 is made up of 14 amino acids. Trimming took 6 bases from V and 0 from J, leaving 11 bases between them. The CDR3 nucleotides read TGTGCCAGCTCGCAACAGGCTCCTAACTATGGCTACACCTTC. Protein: CASSQQAPNYGYTF.

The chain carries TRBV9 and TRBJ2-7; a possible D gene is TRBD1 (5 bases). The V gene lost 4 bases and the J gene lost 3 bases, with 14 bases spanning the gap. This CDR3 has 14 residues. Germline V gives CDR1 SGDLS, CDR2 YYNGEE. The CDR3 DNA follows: TGTGCCAGCAGCCCGCAAGGGGCAGGCTACGAGCAGTACTTC. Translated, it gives CASSPQGAGYEQYF. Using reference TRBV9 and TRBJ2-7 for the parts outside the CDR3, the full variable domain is DSGVTQTPKHLITATGQRVTLRCSPRSGDLSVYWYQQSLDQGLQFLIQYYNGEERAKGNILERFSAQQFPDLHSELNLSSLELGDSALYFCASSPQGAGYEQYFGPGTRLTVT.

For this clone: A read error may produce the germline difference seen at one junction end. This CDR3 is CASSLDRLGTFHF. The CDR3 DNA reads TGTGCCAGCAGCCTAGACCGCCTCGGGACTTTCCACTTC. The chain links TRBV11-2 to TRBJ2-7; D possibly corresponds to TRBD2 (6 bases). Per germline, CDR1 SGHAT and CDR2 FQNNGV. The CDR3 loop spans 13 amino acids.

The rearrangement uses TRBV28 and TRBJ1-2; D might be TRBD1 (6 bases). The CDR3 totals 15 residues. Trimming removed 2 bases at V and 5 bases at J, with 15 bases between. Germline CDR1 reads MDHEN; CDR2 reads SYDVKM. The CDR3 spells CASSLGAGGPYGYTF. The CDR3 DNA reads TGTGCCAGCAGTTTAGGCGCGGGGGGCCCTTATGGCTACACCTTC.

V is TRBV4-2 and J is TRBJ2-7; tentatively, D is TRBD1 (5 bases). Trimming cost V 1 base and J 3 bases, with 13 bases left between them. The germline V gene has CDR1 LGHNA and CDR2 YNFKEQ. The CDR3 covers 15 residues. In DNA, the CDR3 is TGTGCCAGCAGCCAAGGGCAGGGTACGCACTACGAGCAGTACTTC. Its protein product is CASSQGQGTHYEQYF.